Described below is a single TCR beta chain sequence and its context. Its antigen is not known. The record originates from a study of shared clonotypes between healthy human individuals. Background on the study: The plates for each donor numbered three CD4 naive, three CD4 memory, two CD8 naive and one CD8 memory.

Every donor, a Caucasian adult, lived in Nashville, Tennessee. Study-wide points: Rarefaction showed sorted-subset sequencing was incomplete despite large depth. Memory subsets had estimated richness that was generally smaller than that of naive subsets.

Libraries were prepared by immunoSEQ multiplex PCR; TCRdb keeps only in-frame clonotypes and omits some of them. The table records about 1.1 million clones, roughly 77% of them present only once. The CDR3 extends over 16 amino acids. The junction had 9 bases not matched to a gene; V was cut back by 4 bases and J by 3 bases. CDR1 is SGHNT and CDR2 is YYREEE in the germline V gene (reference sequence). The sequenced sample consisted of memory CD4+ T cells from PBMCs. The subset is: CD45RA-negative fraction. The sequence was obtained from a young man in good health. Some clones in this sample may be carry-over from other donors' samples. The chain has TRBV5-4 and TRBJ2-1; 8 bases are a match to TRBD2. CDR3 in amino acids: CASSPGGSGNYNEQFF. The CDR3 DNA is TGTGCCAGCAGCCCGGGTGGTAGCGGGAACTACAATGAGCAGTTCTTC.